These T cell receptor beta chains were read from a single sample in a study of cytomegalovirus exposure and HLA in healthy donors. Generated by immunoSEQ multiplex PCR, the TCRdb table keeps only in-frame clones and is missing some. The sample yields approximately 75,000 clones, around 82% seen once. The sequenced material came from PBMCs. The source is a male donor in good health and CMV-seronegative. Each CDR3 is given with its conserved first and last residue. Each record gives: V gene, J gene, D gene, CDR3 protein. D genes are given only for firm matches.

>TRBV4-2|TRBJ1-4|.
CASSQDLGGANEKLFF
>TRBV5-4|.|.
CASSLAAGYEQYF
>TRBV7-2|TRBJ2-5|.
CASSRERQETQYF
>TRBV7-8|TRBJ1-3|TRBD1
CASSPGTGRAGNTIYF
>TRBV18|TRBJ1-1|.
CASSPAEMNTEAFF
>TRBV28|TRBJ2-5|.
CASSFGPGPETQYF
>TRBV5-4|TRBJ2-2|.
CASSSRGELFF
>TRBV18|TRBJ2-2|.
CASSTDVRFSTGELFF
>TRBV12-1|TRBJ1-5|.
CASSLGRATYSNQPQHF
>TRBV7-2|TRBJ1-2|TRBD1
CASSLSGQALYGYTF
>TRBV19|TRBJ2-1|.
CASRRRGANEQFF
>TRBV11-1|TRBJ2-5|.
CASSHGETQYF
>TRBV11-2|TRBJ2-3|.
CASSLHPTSTDTQYF
>TRBV27|TRBJ2-2|TRBD2
CASSPSPSGVNTGELFF
>TRBV5-1|TRBJ2-1|TRBD1
CASSSAGTGLGNEQFF
>TRBV28|TRBJ1-2|.
CASSFHSGANYGYTF
>TRBV4-1|TRBJ2-1|.
CASSQGRTETYNEQFF
>TRBV15|TRBJ2-7|.
CATSRGTVASWAEQYF
>TRBV28|TRBJ2-1|TRBD2
CASSLSGTSGKGQFF
>TRBV7-2|TRBJ2-6|TRBD1
CASSRLSGTGNSGANVLTF
>TRBV25-1|TRBJ2-5|.
CASSEYLTGRETQYF
>TRBV4-1|TRBJ1-1|.
CASSPGRGAGEAFF
>TRBV4-1|TRBJ2-2|.
CASCAQGTGELFF
>TRBV10-3|TRBJ2-5|TRBD1
CAISERGGQGAQETQYF
>TRBV19|TRBJ2-7|.
CASSISGRSDPYEQYF
>TRBV28|TRBJ2-5|TRBD2
CASKGTSGPQGETQYF
>TRBV5-1|TRBJ2-3|.
CASTPGELYADTQYF
>TRBV5-1|TRBJ1-1|.
CASSSGQPNTEAFF
>TRBV19|TRBJ2-7|.
CASSIGRQPKIYEQYF
>TRBV5-1|TRBJ1-2|TRBD1
CASSLVRGQGGALDGYTF
>TRBV6-1|TRBJ2-7|TRBD1
CASSEALLGTGGSGSYEQYF
>TRBV7-3|TRBJ2-1|TRBD1
CASSENPGTGGSNEQFF
>TRBV29-1|TRBJ2-7|TRBD1
CSVSTGQGTGEQYF
>TRBV2|TRBJ1-4|.
CASREDSFREKLFF
>TRBV15|TRBJ1-5|.
CATSSRGSNQPQHF
>TRBV9|TRBJ1-4|.
CASSVGWGTNEKLFF
>TRBV6-5|TRBJ2-3|.
CASSYSKAREQYF
>TRBV27|TRBJ2-3|TRBD1
CASSRQGALLDTQYF
>TRBV19|TRBJ1-1|.
CASSMVQANTMNTEAFF
>TRBV5-1|TRBJ2-5|TRBD2
CASSPTGGSGGETQYF
>TRBV28|TRBJ2-6|.
CASSSYSSGANVLTF
>TRBV19|TRBJ1-4|.
CASNKETTNEKLFF
>TRBV4-3|TRBJ1-2|.
CASSQPGGYGYTF
>TRBV27|TRBJ2-7|.
CASSLTGTNYEQYF
>TRBV7-8|.|TRBD1
CASSFGTGGSYEQYF
>TRBV5-1|TRBJ2-2|.
CATRDSYTGELFF
>TRBV21-1|TRBJ2-7|.
CASSKGREEGEQYF
>TRBV5-1|TRBJ2-2|TRBD1
CASSRDREAGELFF
>TRBV9|TRBJ2-7|TRBD1
CASSVGQGAVYEQYF
>TRBV6-1|TRBJ2-7|TRBD2
CASSGTSGAYEQYF
>TRBV19|TRBJ1-2|TRBD1
CASSISGGDIYGYTF
>TRBV10-1|TRBJ2-3|.
CASSGGSIDTQYF
>TRBV2|TRBJ1-5|TRBD1
CATKMRGLGQPQNF
>TRBV18|TRBJ2-6|TRBD1
CASSRGTGSSGANVLTF
>TRBV7-9|TRBJ2-1|.
CASSPGFGNEQFF
>TRBV28|TRBJ1-1|.
CASSPTGTLVFFTEAFF
>TRBV9|TRBJ2-6|.
CASSVGGATGANVLTF
>TRBV10-3|TRBJ2-7|.
CAITEAGRNEQYF
>TRBV7-9|TRBJ2-1|TRBD2
CASSLALRTSGIPNEQFF
>TRBV6-4|TRBJ2-1|.
CASSAGYNEQFF